This T cell receptor (beta chain) was sequenced during a study of human T cells and chemical hapten exposure. Looking at the study overall: TCR yields per sample varied, mainly owing to small pooled library volume differences. Findings of the study overall: Those TCRs sitting above 1 in 1000 frequency stayed the same with DPC sensitization.

Germline CDR1 and CDR2: SGHDT and YYEEEE. Losses at the gene ends were 4 bases for V and 0 bases for J; bases not matched to a gene: 23. This CDR3 has 23 amino acids. Time point meaning: healthy volunteer bleed at 6 weeks. The template was total RNA from unfractionated whole blood. Individual cDNA molecules received unique molecular identifiers in the library. In the original analysis: Individual samples carried between about 23,224 and 690,600 TCRs, with roughly 95,000 as the median. TCRdb called the RACE reads again in MiXCR, with one record for every CDR3 protein. The V and J calls and clone size are TCRdb's, not the authors'. Of 70,000 to 95,000 distinct CDR3 sequences in the sample, 8.6% are singletons; the top ten hold about 1.7%. The sample holds many counts of this clonotype. Its antigen is unidentified.

The chain has TRBV5-6 and TRBJ2-7; 15 nucleotides align to TRBD2. The sequence was collected from a female donor in good health. Some clones in this sample may be carry-over from other donors' samples. The sequenced sample was whole blood. As DNA, the CDR3 is TGTGCCAGCAGCAAGACCAGGTGGACTAGCGGGGGGGTTCCCTCCTTAAGCTCCTACGAGCAGTACTTC. Its protein product is CASSKTRWTSGGVPSLSSYEQYF.